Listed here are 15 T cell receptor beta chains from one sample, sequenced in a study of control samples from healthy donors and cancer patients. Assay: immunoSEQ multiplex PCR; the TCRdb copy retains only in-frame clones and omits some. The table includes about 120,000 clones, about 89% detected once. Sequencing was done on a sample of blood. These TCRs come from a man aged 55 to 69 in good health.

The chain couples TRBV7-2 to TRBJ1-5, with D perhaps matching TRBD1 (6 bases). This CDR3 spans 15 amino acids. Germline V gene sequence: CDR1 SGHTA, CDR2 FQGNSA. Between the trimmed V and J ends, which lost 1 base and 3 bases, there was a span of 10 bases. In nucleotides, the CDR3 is TGTGCCAGCAGCTTAGAGGGGGGGCCCAATCAGCCCCAGCATTTT. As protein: CASSLEGGPNQPQHF.

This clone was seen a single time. The CDR3 loop is CASSFEYQETQYF. CDR3 nucleotides: TGCGCCAGCAGCTTCGAGTACCAAGAGACCCAGTACTTC. The genes are TRBV5-1 and TRBJ2-5; D remains ambiguous. With 2 bases removed from V and 0 bases from J, the gap between germline ends came to 5 bases. CDR3 size: 13 residues. Per germline, CDR1 SGHRS and CDR2 YFSETQ.

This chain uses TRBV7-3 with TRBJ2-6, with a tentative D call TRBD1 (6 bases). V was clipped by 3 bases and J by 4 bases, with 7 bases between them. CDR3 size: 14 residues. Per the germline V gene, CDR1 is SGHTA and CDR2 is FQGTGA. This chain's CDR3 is CASSLDRGANVLTF. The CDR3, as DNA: TGTGCCAGCAGCTTGGACAGAGGGGCCAACGTCCTGACTTTC.

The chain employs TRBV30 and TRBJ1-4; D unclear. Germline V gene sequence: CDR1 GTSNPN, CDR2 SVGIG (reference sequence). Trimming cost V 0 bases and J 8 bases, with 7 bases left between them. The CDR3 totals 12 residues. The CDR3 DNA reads TGTGCCTGGAGTGTAATGGGGGAAAAACTGTTTTTT. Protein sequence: CAWSVMGEKLFF.

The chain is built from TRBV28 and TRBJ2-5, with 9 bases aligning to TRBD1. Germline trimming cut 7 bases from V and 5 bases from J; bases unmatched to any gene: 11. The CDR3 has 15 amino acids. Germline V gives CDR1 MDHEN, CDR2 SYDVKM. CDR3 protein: CASNKRTGEVETQYF. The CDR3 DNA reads TGTGCCAGCAATAAGAGGACAGGGGAGGTGGAGACCCAGTACTTC.

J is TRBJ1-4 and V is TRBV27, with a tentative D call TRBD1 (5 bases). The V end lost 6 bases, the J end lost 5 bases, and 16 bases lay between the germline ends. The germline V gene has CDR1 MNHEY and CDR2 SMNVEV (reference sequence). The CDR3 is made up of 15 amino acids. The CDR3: CASRSLGPRNEKLFF. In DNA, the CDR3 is TGTGCCAGCAGGAGTTTGGGGCCACGGAATGAAAAACTGTTTTTT. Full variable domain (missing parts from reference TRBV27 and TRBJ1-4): EAQVTQNPRYLITVTGKKLTVTCSQNMNHEYMSWYRQDPGLGLRQIYYSMNVEVTDKGDVPEGYKVSRKEKRNFPLILESPSPNQTSLYFCASRSLGPRNEKLFFGSGTQLSVL.

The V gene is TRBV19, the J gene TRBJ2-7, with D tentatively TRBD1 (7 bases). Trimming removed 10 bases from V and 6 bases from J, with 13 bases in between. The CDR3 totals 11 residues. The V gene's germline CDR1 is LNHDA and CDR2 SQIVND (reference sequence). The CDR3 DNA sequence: TGTGCCACAGGCCAGGGGGGCGAGCAGTACTTC. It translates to CATGQGGEQYF.

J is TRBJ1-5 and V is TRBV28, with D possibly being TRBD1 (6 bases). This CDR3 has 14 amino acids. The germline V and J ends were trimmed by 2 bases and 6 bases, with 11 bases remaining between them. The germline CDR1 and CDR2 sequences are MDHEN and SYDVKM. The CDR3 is CASSLGGGSQPQHF. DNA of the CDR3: TGTGCCAGCAGTTTAGGAGGGGGTAGTCAGCCCCAGCATTTT.

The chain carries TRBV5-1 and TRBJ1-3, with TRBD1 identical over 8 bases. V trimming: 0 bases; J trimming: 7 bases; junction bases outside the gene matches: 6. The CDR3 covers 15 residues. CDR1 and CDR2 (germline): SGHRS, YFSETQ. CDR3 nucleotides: TGCGCCAGCAGCTTGGTGCAGGGGGCCGGTAACACCATATATTTT. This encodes CASSLVQGAGNTIYF.

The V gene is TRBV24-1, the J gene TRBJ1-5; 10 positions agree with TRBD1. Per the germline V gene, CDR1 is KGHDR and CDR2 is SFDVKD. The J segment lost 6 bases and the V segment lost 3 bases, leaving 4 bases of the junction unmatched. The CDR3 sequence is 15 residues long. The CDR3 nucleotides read TGTGCCACCAGTGATCGACAGGGGGCAAGTCAGCCCCAGCATTTT. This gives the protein CATSDRQGASQPQHF.

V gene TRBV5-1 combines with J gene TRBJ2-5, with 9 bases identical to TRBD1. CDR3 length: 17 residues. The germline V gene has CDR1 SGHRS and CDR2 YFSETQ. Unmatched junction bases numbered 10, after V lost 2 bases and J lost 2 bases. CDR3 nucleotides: TGCGCCAGCAGCTTAGGTTCTGGGACAGGGTATCAAGAGACCCAGTACTTC. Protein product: CASSLGSGTGYQETQYF.

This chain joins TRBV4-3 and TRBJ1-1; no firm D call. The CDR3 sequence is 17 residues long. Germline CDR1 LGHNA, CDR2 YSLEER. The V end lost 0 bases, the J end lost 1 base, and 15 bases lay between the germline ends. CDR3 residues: CASSQDLASPRNTEAFF. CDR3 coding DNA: TGCGCCAGCAGCCAAGATCTGGCCTCACCAAGGAACACTGAAGCTTTCTTT.

CDR3: CASSPDPNTEAFF. The CDR3, as DNA: TGTGCCAGCTCACCAGATCCCAACACTGAAGCTTTCTTT. The V and J genes are TRBV18 and TRBJ1-1; no clear D gene. The CDR3 spans 13 residues. Germline V gene lookup returns CDR1 KGHSH and CDR2 LQKENI. V was shortened by 2 bases and J by 2 bases, with 6 bases between the two germline ends.

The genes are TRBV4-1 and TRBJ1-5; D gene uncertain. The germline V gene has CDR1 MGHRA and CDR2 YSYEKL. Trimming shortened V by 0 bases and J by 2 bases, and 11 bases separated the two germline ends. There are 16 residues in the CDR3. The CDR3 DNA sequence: TGCGCCAGCAGCCAAGATTGGGCTACGGGCAATCAGCCCCAGCATTTT. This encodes CASSQDWATGNQPQHF.

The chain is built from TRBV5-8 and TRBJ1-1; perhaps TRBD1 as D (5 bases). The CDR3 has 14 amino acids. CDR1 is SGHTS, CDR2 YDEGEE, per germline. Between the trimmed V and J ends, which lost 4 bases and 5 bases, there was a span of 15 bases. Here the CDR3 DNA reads TGTGCCAGCAGCCTGGGCCTCCGGGGGACTGAAGCTTTCTTT. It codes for CASSLGLRGTEAFF.